This T cell receptor (beta chain) appears in the sequencing data of a study of patients and donors after allogeneic stem cell transplantation. V dropped 2 bases and J dropped 0; count of bases not matched to a gene: 2. Germline CDR1 is MNHEY and CDR2 is SVGAGI. CDR3 length equals 16 residues. Using its own MiXCR run on the RT-PCR reads, TCRdb lists one record per CDR3 protein. This sample has approximately 61,000 distinct CDR3 sequences, with less than 15% found just once. Sequenced material: blood, either unsorted or a sorted T cell fraction (not recorded which). The chain has TRBV6-5 and TRBJ2-1, with 9 bases that match TRBD2. This sequence was found in a human donor who was either an allogeneic HSCT recipient or a stem cell or donor lymphocyte infusion donor (not recorded which). It is not recorded whose cells these are; they may come from a transplant donor. The CDR3 region has the DNA TGTGCCAGCAGTTACGATAGCGGGAGCTCCTACAATGAGCAGTTCTTC. Encoded protein: CASSYDSGSSYNEQFF.